This note documents a single T cell receptor beta chain sequence. The sample holds a few counts of this clonotype. Its antigen remains unidentified. No base quality information exists; no much larger clone differs at one position. Preparation of the library involved UMI-ligation and nested PCR. The beta constant-region primer consisted of an equimolar mixture of two oligonucleotides that together covered TRBC1 and TRBC2. Four rounds of PCR were used to amplify ligated cDNA, with nested alpha and beta constant-region primers being used together with the SP2 primer. A single-stranded oligonucleotide containing the SP2 primer and a 12-nucleotide UMI was joined to the 3' end of the cDNA by T4 RNA ligase 1. Incubation of the ligation reaction lasted about 19-24 hours at 16 degrees C. PCR2 was usually performed as a SYBR Green qPCR and halted at a preset threshold so that over-amplification would not occur. Apart from the first purification, every purification step used Agencourt AMPure XP magnetic beads. Libraries were quantified by Qubit and checked on a TapeStation, with a main peak expected near 650 bp. Sequencing of the pooled libraries was done on an Illumina MiSeq using v2 2x251 paired-end kits, which typically yielded roughly 0.85-2.3 million reads per sample. Each sample's library went into the pool at approximately 4.2 nM, and about 4.5-7% PhiX was added to help with cluster recognition. Turning to the authors' computational methods: V and J genes were assigned to Demultiplexor-processed FASTQ reads by Decombinator through tag matching, with a single base-pair mismatch being allowed. Collapsinator used UMIs to correct both sequencing errors and frequency errors arising from PCR heterogeneity. TCRs were translated and CDR3s were extracted from the conserved cysteine to the FGXG phenylalanine by CDR3Translator, with non-productive sequences being flagged. Gini, Shannon entropy and inverse Simpson indices were calculated on repertoires subsampled to equal numbers of UMI-defined TCRs. Within the linear range, a power law was fitted by maximum likelihood to the distributions of clonotype abundance. On one naive CD8 sample, the pipeline and MIGEC gave similar UMI counts, unique TCR numbers and clonal distributions. In one analysis, naive TCRs that were also found in any memory subset of the same donor were excluded from the naive repertoire. Repertoires were searched for some 7,000 CMV-associated CDR3 sequences compiled from VDJdb and a published dataset. TCRdb trimmed the raw reads at Q25, called clones with MiXCR and kept productive beta chains. Identical CDR3 proteins give one entry, which carries the most common genes and DNA. The V and J calls shown here were made by TCRdb, not taken from the authors' results. The sample table records roughly 150,000 distinct CDR3 sequences; approximately 21% of these occur just once. Of the sample, approximately 0.58% is held by the ten largest clones.

TCR alpha and beta chain libraries were amplified separately from the second PCR step onward. To determine each donor's CMV status, fresh PBMCs were stimulated overnight with CMV viral lysate, and IFNgamma production from CD4+ T cells was then assessed. Using Miltenyi beads, CD4 T cells were first positively selected, and CD8 T cells were then positively selected from the CD4-negative fraction. After staining for CD3, CD4, CD8, CD45RA, CD27 and a live/dead dye, cells were sorted on a BD Aria II into four subsets based on CD45RA and CD27. Blood came from a few healthy volunteers, each fractionated into CD4 and CD8 T cells and then into four differentiation subsets. Approximately 110 ml of peripheral blood was taken from each donor, and PBMC were separated by density-gradient centrifugation on Ficoll-Paque PLUS. After sorting, cells were lysed in RLT buffer, RNA was extracted using a Qiagen RNeasy kit, and the extracted RNA was stored at -80 degrees C.

The sample comes from a study of naive and memory T cell subsets listed by TCRdb under 2017. Notes on the research overall: Sorted naive and memory T cell subsets from peripheral blood were analyzed in the study using a UMI-based, open-source pipeline for TCR alpha and beta sequencing. IgG serology results and the functional CMV T cell responses were in complete agreement. RNA was DNase-treated and reverse transcribed with TCR constant-region primers, mostly using SuperScript III.

Per the germline V gene, SNHLY is the CDR1 and FYNNEI is the CDR2. V loses 2 bases of germline sequence and J loses 3 bases, and the interval between the two ends is 5 bases. The CDR3 goes from the cysteine to the phenylalanine over 13 residues. The entry retains the CDR3 DNA only, 39 bases that are in frame from base 1. Study-wide findings and limitations: A few larger clonotypes were found in naive repertoires, especially CD8, and these larger clonotypes were possibly memory cells re-expressing CD45RA. The abundance of TCRs followed a power law with an exponent that differed between naive and memory subsets yet stayed consistent across the three individuals. After error correction, only a single occurrence was seen for over 85% of naive TCR sequences, so much steeper abundance distributions were produced than in memory subsets. Gini index rose and Shannon and inverse Simpson diversity fell from naive through CM, EM and EMRA in both CD4 and CD8 cells. Clonotypes were defined as single alpha or beta chain sequences, not paired alpha/beta receptors. RNA-based TCR counts may be affected by expression changes linked to T cell activation and differentiation. The repertoire findings for the naive and memory subsets could not be validated against a ground truth because none was available.

The specimen sequenced was naive CD8+ T cells from blood. In light of the paper, this sample's cell subset or site label describes: naive T cells, CD45RA high CD27+. The V gene is TRBV2 and the J gene is TRBJ1-5, with an unclear D gene assignment. This receptor was identified in a human donor in good health. Here is the DNA: TGTGCCAGCAGTGAACAGCACAATCAGCCCCAGCATTTT. Translated, it gives CASSEQHNQPQHF.